This is a list of T cell receptor beta chains from one sample in a study of blood T cells in healthy people across ages. TCRdb recomputed calls from the 5' RACE reads with MiXCR, one row per CDR3 protein. The data show 850,000 or so distinct CDR3 sequences, less than 35% seen once. The sequenced sample consisted of blood. These receptors came from an elderly woman in good health. CDR3s include the opening cysteine and the closing phenylalanine or tryptophan. Each record gives: D gene, CDR3 length, clone size, J gene, V gene, CDR3 DNA, CDR3 protein. A D gene is named only where the DNA matches it firmly. Clone size appears in some rows only: once, few, many, or a class for an expanded clone.

D: NA; length: 13; size: many; J: TRBJ2-3; V: TRBV5-6; DNA: TGTGCCAGCAGCCACCGAAATCCTAGGGTGCAGTATTTT; CDR3: CASSHRNPRVQYF
D: NA; length: 14; size: NA; J: TRBJ2-7; V: TRBV12-3/TRBV12-4; DNA: TGTGCCAGCAAAGACCTCCACAGGGCCCACGAGCAGTACTTC; CDR3: CASKDLHRAHEQYF
D: NA; length: 16; size: once; J: TRBJ2-7; V: TRBV20-1; DNA: TGCAGTGCTAGGGACCTTGGGGCAACGAGCTCCCACGAGCAGTACTTC; CDR3: CSARDLGATSSHEQYF
D: TRBD1; length: 14; size: few; J: TRBJ2-7; V: TRBV7-9; DNA: TGTGCCAGCAGCACGAGGGACAGGGGCCACGAGCAGTACTTC; CDR3: CASSTRDRGHEQYF
D: NA; length: 15; size: NA; J: TRBJ1-1; V: TRBV6-5; DNA: TGTGCCAGCAGTAATTCAGGGACGGGGAACACTGAAGCTTTCTTT; CDR3: CASSNSGTGNTEAFF
D: NA; length: 15; size: many; J: TRBJ1-6; V: TRBV12-3/TRBV12-4; DNA: TGTGCCAGCAGAAAGCCCTCGGGGGGTGCTTCACCCCTCCACTTT; CDR3: CASRKPSGGASPLHF
D: NA; length: 14; size: many; J: TRBJ2-1; V: TRBV20-1; DNA: TGCAGTGCTCTTTCGGGTAGTCCCTACAATGAGCAGTTCTTC; CDR3: CSALSGSPYNEQFF
D: NA; length: 15; size: NA; J: TRBJ1-1; V: TRBV21-1; DNA: TGTGCCAGCAGCCCGTGGGGACGGAGGAACACTGAAGCTTTCTTT; CDR3: CASSPWGRRNTEAFF
D: NA; length: 17; size: many; J: TRBJ1-5; V: TRBV12-3/TRBV12-4; DNA: TGTGCCAGCAGTCGACGCGACAGAAGATTTAGCAATCAGCCCCAGCATTTT; CDR3: CASSRRDRRFSNQPQHF
D: NA; length: 15; size: many; J: TRBJ2-4; V: TRBV7-2; DNA: TGTGCCAGCAACAATTGGGGGGCCGGGTTGAACATTCAGTACTTC; CDR3: CASNNWGAGLNIQYF
D: TRBD1; length: 16; size: NA; J: TRBJ1-5; V: TRBV28; DNA: TGTGCCAGCGGGGGGACAGGGCGAAATAGCAATCAGCCCCAGCATTTT; CDR3: CASGGTGRNSNQPQHF
D: TRBD2; length: 18; size: NA; J: TRBJ2-3; V: TRBV2; DNA: TGTGCCAGCGGACCCGGGACTAGCGGCTCGGGAATCACAGATACGCAGTATTTT; CDR3: CASGPGTSGSGITDTQYF
D: NA; length: 18; size: NA; J: TRBJ2-6; V: TRBV6-2/TRBV6-3; DNA: TGTGCCAGCAGTTATTCATCCTACAGGGTGGCTGGGGCCAACGTCCTGACTTTC; CDR3: CASSYSSYRVAGANVLTF
D: NA; length: 15; size: few; J: TRBJ2-7; V: TRBV28; DNA: TGTGCCAGCAGTTTGGCTCGAGCCGGGGGCTACGAGCAGTACTTC; CDR3: CASSLARAGGYEQYF